The rows below give T cell receptor beta chains drawn from one sample of a study of beta chain features in type 1 diabetes. Profiling relied on immunoSEQ multiplex PCR, and the TCRdb table lists in-frame clones only, not all of them. The data hold roughly 450,000 clones, with approximately 10% observed a single time. The sequenced sample consisted of naive CD4+ T cells from blood. The receptors were gathered from a woman aged 18-29 years in good health. CDR3s include the opening cysteine and the closing phenylalanine or tryptophan. D genes are given only for firm matches. Clone sizes are given selectively: once, few, many, or a class where the clone is expanded.

D gene	J gene	clone size	V gene	CDR3 DNA	CDR3 protein
TRBD2	TRBJ2-1	.	TRBV18	TGTGCCAGCTCACGAGGTAAAGCGGGGATCTACAATGAGCAGTTCTTC	CASSRGKAGIYNEQFF
TRBD2	TRBJ2-1	.	TRBV7-9	TGTGCCAGCAGCTTAGTTATGCTGCGGGAGGCCCCCTACAATGAGCAGTTCTTC	CASSLVMLREAPYNEQFF
TRBD1	TRBJ2-2	few	TRBV2	TGTGCCAGCAGAGGACAGGGGGCAGCCGGGGAGCTGTTTTTT	CASRGQGAAGELFF
TRBD2	TRBJ2-1	few	TRBV9	TGTGCCAGCAGCGTAAAAGTGGGAGGGATACGGAATGAGCAGTTCTTC	CASSVKVGGIRNEQFF
.	TRBJ1-2	.	TRBV14	TGTGCCAGCAGCCCCCGTCTAGGGCAGGGCGCTAACTATGGCTACACCTTC	CASSPRLGQGANYGYTF
.	TRBJ2-7	few	TRBV6-5	TGTGCCAGCAGACCATCGACAGGTTACGAGCAGTACTTC	CASRPSTGYEQYF
.	TRBJ2-4	few	TRBV7-2	TGTGCCAGCAGCCCGTGGTTGAAGGGGAAAGCCAAAAACATTCAGTACTTC	CASSPWLKGKAKNIQYF
.	TRBJ2-7	.	TRBV30	TGTGCCTGGAGTCGGCAGGGCCTCTACGAGCAGTACTTC	CAWSRQGLYEQYF
TRBD2	TRBJ2-7	.	TRBV7-2	TGTGCCAGCAGCTTTGCGACTTCGGCTAGCGGGAGGGACACCTACGAGCAGTACTTC	CASSFATSASGRDTYEQYF
.	TRBJ2-3	few	TRBV5-1	TGCGCCAGCAGCCCGGACATCACAGATACGCAGTATTTT	CASSPDITDTQYF
TRBD1	TRBJ1-2	few	TRBV29-1	TGCAGCGTGGACAGGGGATATAACTATGGCTACACCTTC	CSVDRGYNYGYTF
.	TRBJ2-3	.	TRBV27	TGTGCCAGCAGTTTCACACACACAGATACGCAGTATTTT	CASSFTHTDTQYF
TRBD1	TRBJ2-1	few	TRBV29-1	TGCAGCGTAGGATATACCGGGACAGGGGCGGACAATGAGCAGTTCTTC	CSVGYTGTGADNEQFF
.	TRBJ1-2	few	TRBV19	TGTGCCAGTAGCCAGGGCCCGACGAGTAGTGGCTACACCTTC	CASSQGPTSSGYTF
.	TRBJ2-4	few	TRBV7-9	TGTGCCAGCAGCTTAGTGGGGACGACGGTGAAGAACATTCAGTACTTC	CASSLVGTTVKNIQYF
.	TRBJ2-3	few	TRBV28	TGTGCCAGCTCAACACGACGCCTCCCCACAGATACGCAGTATTTT	CASSTRRLPTDTQYF
TRBD1	TRBJ2-5	few	TRBV5-4	TGTGCCAGCAGCGACAGGGTCGGCCAAGAGACCCAGTACTTC	CASSDRVGQETQYF
.	TRBJ2-1	few	TRBV7-2	TGTGCCAGCACCAAAGGAAAAGGCCACTACAATGAGCAGTTCTTC	CASTKGKGHYNEQFF
.	TRBJ1-1	few	TRBV2	TGTGCCACCCTGCCCATGGCAGCTAACACTGAAGCTTTCTTT	CATLPMAANTEAFF
.	TRBJ2-1	.	TRBV7-3	TGTGCCAGCAGCTTAACCCAGCTAGGGGGGCAGTTCTTC	CASSLTQLGGQFF
.	TRBJ2-1	few	TRBV6-5	TGTGCCAGCAGCAGTGACAGGAGCTCCTACAATGAGCAGTTCTTC	CASSSDRSSYNEQFF
.	TRBJ2-5	.	TRBV7-9	TGTGCCAGCACGACGGGCAGGCGGAGCCAAGAGACCCAGTACTTC	CASTTGRRSQETQYF
TRBD1	TRBJ1-4	.	TRBV18	TGTGCCAGCTCACCTAACAGGGGACATGAAAAACTGTTTTTT	CASSPNRGHEKLFF
.	TRBJ1-2	few	TRBV29-1	TGCAGCCTGCGGGGGTCTAACTATGGCTACACCTTC	CSLRGSNYGYTF
.	TRBJ2-1	few	TRBV25-1	TGTGCCAGCAGTGAATTGAGGAAGTCTTTCTTC	CASSELRKSFF
.	TRBJ1-4	few	TRBV18	TGTGCCAGCTCTCCCGGGATTAATGAAAAACTGTTTTTT	CASSPGINEKLFF
.	TRBJ1-1	.	TRBV7-2	TGTGCCAGCAGCACCCTAGGGACGTCTTCCGAAGCTTTCTTT	CASSTLGTSSEAFF
TRBD1	TRBJ1-1	.	TRBV9	TGTGCCAGCAGCGGTCGGACAGGGGGCAGGACTGAAGCTTTCTTT	CASSGRTGGRTEAFF
.	TRBJ2-5	.	TRBV14	TGTGCCAGCAGCCAAGCCACAGCTAGGGTAAAAGGGACCCAGTACTTC	CASSQATARVKGTQYF
TRBD1	TRBJ1-2	few	TRBV7-2	TGTGCCAGCAGCGCAAGGACAGGGAACTATGGCTACACCTTC	CASSARTGNYGYTF
TRBD2	TRBJ2-3	few	TRBV7-2	TGTGCCAGCAGCTTAGCGGGAGGGTTCACAGATACGCAGTATTTT	CASSLAGGFTDTQYF
.	TRBJ1-2	.	TRBV9	TGTGCCAGCAGCGTTCTGGACAGCGACTATGGCTACACCTTC	CASSVLDSDYGYTF
.	TRBJ2-5	.	TRBV9	TGTGCCAGCAGCGCCACACCTACCTGGGAGACCCAGTACTTC	CASSATPTWETQYF
.	TRBJ2-1	.	TRBV10-3	TGTGCCATCCTTAGGGGGATCGGGAATGAGCAGTTCTTC	CAILRGIGNEQFF
TRBD1	TRBJ1-6	.	TRBV18	TGTGCCAGCTCCCGGGACAGGGGCGAATCACCCCTCCACTTT	CASSRDRGESPLHF
.	TRBJ2-1	.	TRBV7-2	TGTGCCAGCAGCTTAGTCGGGCACCGACAGAGCTCCTACAATGAGCAGTTCTTC	CASSLVGHRQSSYNEQFF
TRBD2	TRBJ2-1	.	TRBV9	TGTGCCAGCAGCTTCCAAGCGTCCAGCGGGGCACTCAATGAGCAGTTCTTC	CASSFQASSGALNEQFF
.	TRBJ2-3	few	TRBV19	TGTGCCAGTAGCCTTCTAACGGGACGTCAGTATTTT	CASSLLTGRQYF
TRBD1	TRBJ2-5	.	TRBV7-7	TGTGCTAGCAGCTTAGGGGGACAGGGAGAGACCCAGTACTTC	CASSLGGQGETQYF
.	TRBJ1-1	.	TRBV18	TGTGCCAGCTCTCCAGAGGGGACTGAAGCTTTCTTT	CASSPEGTEAFF
TRBD2	TRBJ2-2	few	TRBV29-1	TGCAGCGTTTTGACTAGCGGGGCCGGGGAGCTGTTTTTT	CSVLTSGAGELFF
.	TRBJ2-4	few	TRBV4-3	TGCGCCAGCAGCCAAGATCCCCGGGACCCCATAGCCAAAAACATTCAGTACTTC	CASSQDPRDPIAKNIQYF
.	TRBJ2-2	few	TRBV5-1	TGCGCCAGCAGCTTACAGGGAAACACCGGGGAGCTGTTTTTT	CASSLQGNTGELFF
.	TRBJ1-5	few	TRBV4-1	TGCGCCAGCAGCCAAGTTACCCCCTCCAATCAGCCCCAGCATTTT	CASSQVTPSNQPQHF
.	TRBJ1-2	few	TRBV27	TGTGCCAGCAGTCCCCGGGGCTATGGCTACACCTTC	CASSPRGYGYTF
.	TRBJ1-2	.	TRBV2	TGTGCCAGTGGCGATAACTATGGCTACACCTTC	CASGDNYGYTF
TRBD2	TRBJ2-1	few	TRBV30	TGTGCCTGGAGTGTAAGCCCTAGCGGGAGGGAAACGCAGTTCTTC	CAWSVSPSGRETQFF
TRBD2	TRBJ2-3	few	TRBV9	TGTGCCAGCAGCGCGACTAGCGGGGGCCCTTACACAGATACGCAGTATTTT	CASSATSGGPYTDTQYF
TRBD1	TRBJ2-4	.	TRBV18	TGTGCCAGCTCATCCCGGACAGGGGCGAAAAACATTCAGTACTTC	CASSSRTGAKNIQYF
.	TRBJ1-1	few	TRBV7-2	TGTGCCAGCAGCTTAGGGGTAGTGGGCACTGAAGCTTTCTTT	CASSLGVVGTEAFF
.	TRBJ1-2	.	TRBV6-5	TGTGCCAGCAGTTACTCGGGGGGTAACTATGGCTACACCTTC	CASSYSGGNYGYTF
.	TRBJ2-1	.	TRBV20-1	TGCAGTGCCAATGAGCAGTTCTTC	CSANEQFF
TRBD1	TRBJ2-6	few	TRBV29-1	TGCAGCGTCCAGTCGGGACAGGGGTTCTCTGGGGCCAACGTCCTGACTTTC	CSVQSGQGFSGANVLTF
TRBD2	TRBJ2-5	.	TRBV5-1	TGCGCCAGCAGCTTGGGGACTAGCGGGGAGACCCAGTACTTC	CASSLGTSGETQYF
.	TRBJ1-1	.	TRBV6-5	TGTGCCAGCAGCATTCAAACGGGTCTGAACACTGAAGCTTTCTTT	CASSIQTGLNTEAFF